This T cell receptor (beta chain) stems from a study of T cell repertoires in cytomegalovirus infection. Study overall: A matching HLA type, together with CMV infection, was signaled by public TCR beta signatures. Study-wide findings and caveats: HLA-C-restricted CMV-specific TCR beta clonotypes prevailed in the ex vivo response. Carriers of CMV and the relevant HLA type were discriminated by public TCR beta frequency.

TCRdb re-derived calls from the reads in MiXCR, one entry per CDR3 protein. The sample lists about 830,000 distinct CDR3 sequences; approximately 32% were seen once. The CDR3 length is 15 residues. Germline V lookup: CDR1 MGHRA, CDR2 YSYEKL. V shed 1 base and J shed 5 bases, with 11 bases lying between them. About this clonotype itself: Its matching antigen is unknown.

The receptor was derived from a human donor in good health (CMV status not recorded). Some clones in this sample may be carry-over from other donors' samples. The input for sequencing was cultured CD8+ T cells from PBMCs, taken from culture after CMV antigen stimulation. The chain is built from TRBV4-1 and TRBJ2-2; D is perhaps TRBD2 (6 bases). DNA of the CDR3: TGCGCCAGCAGCCAAGCCTCGGGGGAGACCGGGGAGCTGTTTTTT. Amino acids: CASSQASGETGELFF.